These 28 T cell receptor beta chains were all obtained from the same sample, sequenced in a study of T cell responses to AZD1222 COVID-19 vaccine. Sequenced by immunoSEQ multiplex PCR; TCRdb stores in-frame clones only, minus some. The sample includes some 200,000 clones, approximately 89% of them seen just once. The sequenced sample was peripheral blood, obtained 28 days after the second AZD1222 dose. These receptors came from an adult who received the AZD1222 COVID-19 vaccine.

The gene calls are TRBV3-1 (or the pseudogene TRBV3-2) and TRBJ1-6; TRBD1 might be the D (5 bases). The length of the CDR3 is 16 residues. Germline V gene lookup returns CDR1 LGHDT and CDR2 YNNKEL (reference sequence). V was pared by 3 bases and J by 7 bases, with 16 bases between. The CDR3 region is CASSHQGPRLNSPLHF. Here the CDR3 DNA reads TGTGCCAGCAGCCACCAGGGACCCCGGTTGAATTCACCCCTCCACTTT.

V usage is TRBV10-1 and J usage is TRBJ2-7; D uncertain. V was trimmed by 5 bases and J by 4 bases, leaving 15 bases between them. CDR1 is WNHNN and CDR2 is SYGVQD in the germline V gene (reference sequence). There are 14 residues in the CDR3. The CDR3 coding sequence is TGCGCCAGCAGTAGAGACCCGACCTCTTACGAGCAGTACTTC. It yields the protein CASSRDPTSYEQYF.

The chain combines TRBV4-2 with TRBJ1-2; D possibly corresponds to TRBD1 (6 bases). From germline, CDR1 is LGHNA and CDR2 YNFKEQ. The CDR3 is made up of 17 amino acids. Trimming stripped 0 bases from V and 0 bases from J, with 14 bases between. The CDR3 coding sequence is TGTGCCAGCAGCCAAGATTCCGGGGGGCGAACTAACTATGGCTACACCTTC. It codes for CASSQDSGGRTNYGYTF.

The CDR3 here is CASSQESSGSGYEQYF. CDR3 in DNA: TGTGCCAGCAGCCAAGAATCTAGCGGGAGTGGCTACGAGCAGTACTTC. The gene calls are TRBV4-2 and TRBJ2-7; 10 nucleotides agree with TRBD2. Germline V gene sequence: CDR1 LGHNA, CDR2 YNFKEQ. Trimming removed 0 bases from V and 3 bases from J; junction bases left unmatched: 5. CDR3 length: 16 amino acids.

This rearrangement joins TRBV5-6 to TRBJ2-3; 10 nucleotides agree with TRBD2. This CDR3 contains 17 residues. Germline values: CDR1 SGHDT, CDR2 YYEEEE. Trimming took 0 bases from V and 0 from J; bases not matched to a gene: 4. CDR3 coding DNA: TGTGCCAGCAGCTTGGGAAGGACTAGCGGAAGCACAGATACGCAGTATTTT. This codes for CASSLGRTSGSTDTQYF.

This rearrangement joins TRBV28 to TRBJ2-7; unclear D gene. The ends were cut back, 2 bases at V and 2 bases at J, with 7 bases in the middle. In germline, CDR1 is MDHEN, CDR2 SYDVKM. The CDR3 is made up of 13 amino acids. CDR3 bases: TGTGCCAGCAGTTTAATTAGAACCTACGAGCAGTACTTC. As protein: CASSLIRTYEQYF.

The rearrangement links TRBV24-1 to TRBJ2-7; tentative D call: TRBD1 (6 bases). The CDR3 consists of 13 residues. The germline V gene encodes CDR1 KGHDR and CDR2 SFDVKD. V lost 5 bases to trimming and J lost 4 bases, with 11 bases between them. The CDR3 DNA reads TGTGCCACCAGTGCAAGCAGGGGTTACGAGCAGTACTTC. It translates to CATSASRGYEQYF.

This clone was detected once. The chain links TRBV11-3 to TRBJ1-6; D call uncertain. The CDR3 length is 13 residues. Trimming stripped 2 bases from V and 9 bases from J, with 8 bases between. Germline V gene data show CDR1 as SGHNT and CDR2 as YENEEA. In DNA form, the CDR3 reads TGTGCCAGCAGCTTAAAGGTCGGTTCACCCCTCCACTTT. Amino acid sequence: CASSLKVGSPLHF.

J is TRBJ1-4 and V is TRBV5-4; D ambiguous. V was clipped by 4 bases and J by 0 bases, with 10 bases between them. Germline CDR1 is SGHNT and CDR2 is YYREEE (reference sequence). The CDR3 is 15 amino acids. CDR3 loop: CASSHGSATNEKLFF. In nucleotides, the CDR3 is TGTGCCAGCAGCCACGGGAGTGCAACTAATGAAAAACTGTTTTTT.

The chain has TRBV6-6 and TRBJ2-2; TRBD2 matches at 7 bases. This CDR3 contains 15 residues. Losses at the gene ends were 4 bases for V and 6 bases for J; bases not matched to a gene: 8. Germline lookup yields CDR1 MNHNY and CDR2 SVGAGI (reference sequence). CDR3 nucleotide sequence: TGTGCCAGCAGTTTGTTAGGTGGGGGGGCCGGGGAGCTGTTTTTT. Translating it yields CASSLLGGGAGELFF.

The V call is TRBV2, the J call TRBJ2-1; 7 bases match TRBD1. The CDR3 covers 16 residues. Germline CDR1 reads SNHLY; CDR2 reads FYNNEI. J gave up 4 bases and V 3 bases, and 9 bases lay outside the gene matches. The CDR3 nucleotides are TGTGCCAGCAGTGACGTATGGGACAGCATATACAATGAGCAGTTCTTC. Translation: CASSDVWDSIYNEQFF.

In this sample, this clone turned up once. This rearrangement joins TRBV5-8 to TRBJ1-5; D not certain. The CDR3 consists of 15 residues. V lost 0 bases, J lost 3 bases, and 10 bases lay in between. Germline values: CDR1 SGHTS, CDR2 YDEGEE. The CDR3 nucleotides are TGTGCCAGCAGCTTGGGGCCGTGGGTCAATCAGCCCCAGCATTTT. Residues: CASSLGPWVNQPQHF. The variable domain in full, completed from reference TRBV5-8 and TRBJ1-5, reads EAGVTQSPTHLIKTRGQQATLRCSPISGHTSVYWYQQALGLGLQFLLWYDEGEERNRGNFPPRFSGRQFPNYSSELNVNALELEDSALYLCASSLGPWVNQPQHFGDGTRLSIL.

The genes are TRBV10-2 and TRBJ1-3; no clear D gene. The CDR3 is 14 residues long. Trimming removed 6 bases at V and 3 bases at J, with 12 bases between. The germline CDR1 and CDR2 sequences are WSHSY and SAAADI. CDR3 amino acids: CASRYRLIGNTIYF. In nucleotides, the CDR3 is TGCGCCAGCAGATATCGACTTATTGGAAACACCATATATTTT.

The chain couples TRBV18 to TRBJ2-1; D unclear. Per germline, CDR1 KGHSH and CDR2 LQKENI. The CDR3 has 13 amino acids. Trimming stripped 4 bases from V and 9 bases from J, with 13 bases between. The CDR3 region is CASSRILGSEQFF. Here the CDR3 DNA reads TGTGCCAGCTCACGAATCCTGGGTAGTGAGCAGTTCTTC.

This clone was detected only a few times. This chain joins TRBV5-1 and TRBJ1-4; D is perhaps TRBD1 (5 bases). The germline V gene encodes CDR1 SGHRS and CDR2 YFSETQ. The length of the CDR3 is 15 residues. Trimming removed 1 base at V and 6 bases at J, with 13 bases between. The CDR3 DNA follows: TGCGCCAGCAGCTTGTCTCCGGGGGTGGATGAAAAACTGTTTTTT. Amino acid sequence: CASSLSPGVDEKLFF.

This chain connects TRBV5-1 to TRBJ1-4; 7 bases fit TRBD1. CDR1 SGHRS and CDR2 YFSETQ come from the germline V gene. V dropped 3 bases and J dropped 3; count of bases not matched to a gene: 11. The CDR3 totals 17 residues. The CDR3: CASSSEAGGKANEKLFF. CDR3 sequence (DNA): TGCGCCAGCAGCTCGGAGGCAGGGGGGAAAGCTAATGAAAAACTGTTTTTT.

The V and J genes are TRBV3-1 (or the pseudogene TRBV3-2) and TRBJ2-7, with TRBD1 matching over 11 bases. The germline V gene has CDR1 LGHDT and CDR2 YNNKEL (reference sequence). The CDR3 length is 19 residues. V lost 0 bases to trimming and J lost 6 bases; unmatched junction nucleotides: 16. This CDR3 reads CASSQEGVELDRGLGEQYF. The CDR3 DNA follows: TGTGCCAGCAGCCAAGAGGGAGTGGAATTGGACAGGGGGCTTGGCGAGCAGTACTTC.

This sequence joins TRBV11-2 and TRBJ1-2, with 7 nucleotides matching TRBD1. CDR1 and CDR2 (germline): SGHAT, FQNNGV. Losses at the gene ends were 0 bases for V and 0 bases for J; bases not matched to a gene: 7. The CDR3 consists of 17 residues. CDR3 sequence: CASSLDRGTETNYGYTF. CDR3 DNA sequence: TGTGCCAGCAGCTTAGATAGAGGGACAGAGACTAACTATGGCTACACCTTC.

This clone has a handful of counts. This rearrangement joins TRBV5-1 to TRBJ2-1; 8 nucleotides match TRBD1. This CDR3 contains 15 residues. Per the germline V gene, CDR1 is SGHRS and CDR2 is YFSETQ. The ends lost 5 bases at V and 5 bases at J; junction bases unmatched: 9. CDR3 DNA sequence: TGCGCCAGCAGATACAGACAGGGACAGGACAATGAGCAGTTCTTC. It encodes CASRYRQGQDNEQFF.

V gene TRBV28 combines with J gene TRBJ1-5; no reliable D call. The CDR3 is 14 amino acids. V lost 6 bases to trimming and J lost 0 bases, with 9 bases between them. The germline gives CDR1 MDHEN, CDR2 SYDVKM. CDR3 loop: CASRRTGSNQPQHF. In nucleotides, the CDR3 is TGTGCCAGCAGGCGGACGGGTAGCAATCAGCCCCAGCATTTT.

The rearrangement links TRBV11-3 to TRBJ2-7, with TRBD1 identical over 7 bases. The ends lost 1 base at V and 3 bases at J; junction bases unmatched: 6. This CDR3 region has 15 residues. Per the germline V gene, CDR1 is SGHNT and CDR2 is YENEEA. The CDR3 sequence: CASSLVSAGGYEQYF. The CDR3 DNA sequence: TGTGCCAGCAGCTTAGTTAGCGCAGGGGGCTACGAGCAGTACTTC. The whole variable domain, remainder taken from reference TRBV11-3 and TRBJ2-7, is EAGVVQSPRYKIIEKKQPVAFWCNPISGHNTLYWYLQNLGQGPELLIRYENEEAVDDSQLPKDRFSAERLKGVDSTLKIQPAELGDSAVYLCASSLVSAGGYEQYFGPGTRLTVT.

As for this clone: At one boundary the junction diverges from the germline segment, which might be a read error. The chain joins TRBV7-2 to TRBJ1-1; TRBD1 is a possible D gene (6 bases). The CDR3 has 14 amino acids. Germline assignment: CDR1 SGHTA and CDR2 FQGNSA. The CDR3 DNA follows: TGTGCCAGCAGCGTCATTACAGGGAACGCTGAAGCTTTCTTT. Protein product: CASSVITGNAEAFF.

This rearrangement joins TRBV7-9 to TRBJ2-2; possibly TRBD2 for D (6 bases). Trimming took 6 bases from V and 2 from J, leaving 16 bases between them. This CDR3 region has 16 residues. The germline V gene encodes CDR1 SEHNR and CDR2 FQNEAQ (reference sequence). The CDR3 is CASSFGWGTNTGELFF. CDR3 nucleotide sequence: TGTGCCAGCAGTTTTGGTTGGGGGACTAACACCGGGGAGCTGTTTTTT.

This clone appeared a single time. The chain has TRBV18 and TRBJ1-6; D not certain. V was shortened by 1 base and J by 2 bases, with 9 bases between the two germline ends. Germline CDR1 and CDR2: KGHSH and LQKENI. CDR3 length equals 16 residues. DNA of the CDR3: TGTGCCAGCTCACCACAGGGTTTGGCCTATAATTCACCCCTCCACTTT. It encodes CASSPQGLAYNSPLHF.

V gene TRBV9 combines with J gene TRBJ2-7; TRBD2 matches at 9 bases. The V segment lost 0 bases and the J segment 7 bases; nucleotides outside the gene matches: 5. The CDR3 loop spans 14 amino acids. CDR1 is SGDLS and CDR2 is YYNGEE in the germline V gene. CDR3 sequence: CASSVGGTSREQYF. The CDR3 DNA reads TGTGCCAGCAGCGTAGGAGGGACTAGCAGGGAGCAGTACTTC.

There are a few counts of this clone. The chain has TRBV6-4 and TRBJ2-2; D is perhaps TRBD2 (5 bases). V was shortened by 3 bases and J by 0 bases, with 11 bases between the two germline ends. The CDR3 sequence is 16 residues long. Germline V CDR1 and CDR2: MRHNA, SNTAGT. CDR3 sequence: CASSESPDSNTGELFF. The CDR3 nucleotides are TGTGCCAGCAGTGAAAGTCCGGACTCGAACACCGGGGAGCTGTTTTTT.

This clone was seen only a few times. The V and J genes are TRBV28 and TRBJ2-7, with D perhaps assigned TRBD1 or TRBD2 (5 bases each). Looked up from germline, CDR1 is MDHEN and CDR2 is SYDVKM. This CDR3 comprises 14 residues. V was clipped by 10 bases and J by 6 bases, with 22 bases between them. Here the CDR3 DNA reads TGTGCCACCGTCTCACGGGGAAGAGGGGCCGAGCAGTACTTC. Translated, it gives CATVSRGRGAEQYF.

The chain recombines TRBV12-3 or TRBV12-4 with TRBJ1-1; D is uncertain. V gave up 6 bases and J gave up 3 bases, with 8 bases separating them. This CDR3 region has 12 residues. This CDR3 reads CASSSDYTEAFF. CDR3 coding DNA: TGTGCCAGCAGCTCCGACTACACTGAAGCTTTCTTT.